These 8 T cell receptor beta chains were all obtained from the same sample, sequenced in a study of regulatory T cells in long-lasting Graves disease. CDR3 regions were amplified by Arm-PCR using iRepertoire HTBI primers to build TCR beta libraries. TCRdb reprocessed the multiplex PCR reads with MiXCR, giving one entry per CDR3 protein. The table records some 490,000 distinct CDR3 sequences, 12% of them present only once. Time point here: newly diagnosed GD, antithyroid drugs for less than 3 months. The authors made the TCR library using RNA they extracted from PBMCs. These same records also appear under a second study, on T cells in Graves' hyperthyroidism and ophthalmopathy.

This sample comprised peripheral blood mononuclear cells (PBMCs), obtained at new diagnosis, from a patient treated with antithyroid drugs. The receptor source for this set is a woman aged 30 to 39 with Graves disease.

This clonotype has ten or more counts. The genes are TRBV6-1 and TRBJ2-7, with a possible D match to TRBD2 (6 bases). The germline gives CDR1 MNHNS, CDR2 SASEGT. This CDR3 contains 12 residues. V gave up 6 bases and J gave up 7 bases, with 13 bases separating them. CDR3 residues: CASSPGVAEQYF. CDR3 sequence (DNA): TGTGCCAGCAGCCCGGGGGTAGCGGAGCAGTACTTC.

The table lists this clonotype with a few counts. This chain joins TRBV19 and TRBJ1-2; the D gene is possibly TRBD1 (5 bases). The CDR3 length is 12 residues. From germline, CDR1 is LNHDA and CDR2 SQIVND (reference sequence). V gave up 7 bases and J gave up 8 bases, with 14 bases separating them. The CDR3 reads CASTTAGQGYTF. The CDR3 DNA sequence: TGTGCCAGTACTACAGCGGGGCAAGGCTACACCTTC.

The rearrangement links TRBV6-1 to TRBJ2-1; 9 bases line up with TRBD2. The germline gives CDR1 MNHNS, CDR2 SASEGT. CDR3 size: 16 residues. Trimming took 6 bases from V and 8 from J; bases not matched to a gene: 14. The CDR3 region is CASRPGLAPNEDEQFF. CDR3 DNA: TGTGCCAGCAGACCGGGACTAGCTCCAAACGAGGATGAGCAGTTCTTC.

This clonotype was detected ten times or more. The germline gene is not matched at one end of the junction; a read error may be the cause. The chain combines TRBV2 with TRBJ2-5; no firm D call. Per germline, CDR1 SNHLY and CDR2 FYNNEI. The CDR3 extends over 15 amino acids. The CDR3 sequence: CASTEADARGETQYF. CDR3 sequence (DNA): TGTGCCAGCACTGAAGCCGACGCGCGAGGAGAGACCCAGTACTTC.

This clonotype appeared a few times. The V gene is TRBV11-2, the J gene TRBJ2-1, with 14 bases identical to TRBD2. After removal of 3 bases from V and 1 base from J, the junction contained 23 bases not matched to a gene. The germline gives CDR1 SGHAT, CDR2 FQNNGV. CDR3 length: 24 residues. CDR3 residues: CASSFYMTDTAGTSGSISYNEQFF. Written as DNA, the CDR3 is TGTGCCAGCAGCTTTTATATGACGGATACTGCCGGGACTAGCGGGAGTATTTCCTACAATGAGCAGTTCTTC.

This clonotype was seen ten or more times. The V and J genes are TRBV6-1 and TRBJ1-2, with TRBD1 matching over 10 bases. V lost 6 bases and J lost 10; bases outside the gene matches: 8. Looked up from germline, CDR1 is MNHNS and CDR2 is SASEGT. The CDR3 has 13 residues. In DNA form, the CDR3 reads TGTGCCAGCAGGGAGGACAGGGGGGAGATCTACACCTTC. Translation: CASREDRGEIYTF.

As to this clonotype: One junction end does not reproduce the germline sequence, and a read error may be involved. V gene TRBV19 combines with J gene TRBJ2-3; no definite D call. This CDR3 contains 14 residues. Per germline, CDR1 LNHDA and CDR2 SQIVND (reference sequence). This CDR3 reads CASSLEPGPDTRYF. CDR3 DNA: TGTGCCAGTAGTCTGGAGCCGGGCCCAGATACGCGGTATTTT.

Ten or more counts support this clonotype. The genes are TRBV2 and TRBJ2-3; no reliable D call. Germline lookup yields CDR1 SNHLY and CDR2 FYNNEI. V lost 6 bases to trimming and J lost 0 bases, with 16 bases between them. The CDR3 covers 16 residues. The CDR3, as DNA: TGTGCCAGCAGCTACACCCCAGGCCCTAGCACAGATACGCAGTATTTT. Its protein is CASSYTPGPSTDTQYF.